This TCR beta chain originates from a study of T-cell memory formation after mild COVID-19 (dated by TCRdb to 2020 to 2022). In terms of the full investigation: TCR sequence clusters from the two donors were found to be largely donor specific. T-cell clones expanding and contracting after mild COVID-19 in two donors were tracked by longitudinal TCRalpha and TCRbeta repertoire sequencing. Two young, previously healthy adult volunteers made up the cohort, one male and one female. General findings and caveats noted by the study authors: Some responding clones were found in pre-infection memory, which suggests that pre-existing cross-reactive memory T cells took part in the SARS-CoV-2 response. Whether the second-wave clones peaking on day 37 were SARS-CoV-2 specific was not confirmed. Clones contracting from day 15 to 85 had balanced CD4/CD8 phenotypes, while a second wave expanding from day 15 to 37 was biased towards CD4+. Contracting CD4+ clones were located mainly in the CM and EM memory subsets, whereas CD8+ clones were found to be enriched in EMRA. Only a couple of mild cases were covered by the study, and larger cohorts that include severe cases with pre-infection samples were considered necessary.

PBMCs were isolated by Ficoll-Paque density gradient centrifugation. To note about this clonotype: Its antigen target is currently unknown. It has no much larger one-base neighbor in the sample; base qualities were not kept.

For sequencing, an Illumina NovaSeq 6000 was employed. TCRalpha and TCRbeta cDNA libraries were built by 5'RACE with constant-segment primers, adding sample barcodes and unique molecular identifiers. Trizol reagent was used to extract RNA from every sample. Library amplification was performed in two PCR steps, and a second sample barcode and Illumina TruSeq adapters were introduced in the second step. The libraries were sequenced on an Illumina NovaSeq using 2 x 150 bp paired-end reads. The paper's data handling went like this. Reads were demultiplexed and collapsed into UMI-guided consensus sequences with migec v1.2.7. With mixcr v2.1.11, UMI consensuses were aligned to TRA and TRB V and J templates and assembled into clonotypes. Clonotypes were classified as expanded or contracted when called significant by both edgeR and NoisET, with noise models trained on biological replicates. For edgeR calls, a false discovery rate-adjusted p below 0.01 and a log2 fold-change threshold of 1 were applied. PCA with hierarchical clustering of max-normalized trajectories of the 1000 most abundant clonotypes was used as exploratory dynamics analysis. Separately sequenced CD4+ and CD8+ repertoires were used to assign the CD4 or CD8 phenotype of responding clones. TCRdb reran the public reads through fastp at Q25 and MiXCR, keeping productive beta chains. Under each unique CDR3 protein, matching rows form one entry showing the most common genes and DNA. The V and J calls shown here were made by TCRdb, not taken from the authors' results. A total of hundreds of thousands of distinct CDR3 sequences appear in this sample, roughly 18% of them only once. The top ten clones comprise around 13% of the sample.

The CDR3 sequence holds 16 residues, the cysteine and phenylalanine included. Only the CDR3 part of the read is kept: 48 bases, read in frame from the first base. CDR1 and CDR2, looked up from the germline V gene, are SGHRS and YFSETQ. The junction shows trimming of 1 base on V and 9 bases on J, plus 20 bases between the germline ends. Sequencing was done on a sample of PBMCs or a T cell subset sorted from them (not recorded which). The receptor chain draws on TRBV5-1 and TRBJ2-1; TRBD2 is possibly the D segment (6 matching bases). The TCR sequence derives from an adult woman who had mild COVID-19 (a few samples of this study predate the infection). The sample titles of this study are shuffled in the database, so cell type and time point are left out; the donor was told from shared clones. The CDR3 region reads CASSLWRGMDFSEQFF. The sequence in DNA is TGCGCCAGCAGCTTGTGGAGGGGAATGGACTTTAGTGAGCAGTTCTTC. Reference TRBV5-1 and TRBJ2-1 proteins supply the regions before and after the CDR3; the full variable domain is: KAGVTQTPRYLIKTRGQQVTLSCSPISGHRSVSWYQQTPGQGLQFLFEYFSETQRNKGNFPGRFSGRQFSNSRSEMNVSTLELGDSALYLCASSLWRGMDFSEQFFGPGTRLTVL.